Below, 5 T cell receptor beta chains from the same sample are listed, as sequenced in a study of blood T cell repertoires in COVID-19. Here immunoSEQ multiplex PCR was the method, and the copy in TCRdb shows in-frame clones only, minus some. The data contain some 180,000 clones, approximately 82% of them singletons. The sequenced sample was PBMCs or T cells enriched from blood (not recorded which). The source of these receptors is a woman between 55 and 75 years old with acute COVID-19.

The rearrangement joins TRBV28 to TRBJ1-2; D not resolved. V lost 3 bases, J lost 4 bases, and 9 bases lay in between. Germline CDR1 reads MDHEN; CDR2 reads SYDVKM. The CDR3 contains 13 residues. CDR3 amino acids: CASSFLGRYGYTF. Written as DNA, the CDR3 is TGTGCCAGCAGTTTTCTTGGGCGCTATGGCTACACCTTC.

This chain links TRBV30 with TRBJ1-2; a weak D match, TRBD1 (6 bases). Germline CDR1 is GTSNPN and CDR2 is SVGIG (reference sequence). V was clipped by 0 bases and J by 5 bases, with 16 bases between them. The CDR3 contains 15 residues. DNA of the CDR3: TGTGCCTGGAGTGTAACAGGGACAAGCGTGTATGGCTACACCTTC. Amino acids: CAWSVTGTSVYGYTF.

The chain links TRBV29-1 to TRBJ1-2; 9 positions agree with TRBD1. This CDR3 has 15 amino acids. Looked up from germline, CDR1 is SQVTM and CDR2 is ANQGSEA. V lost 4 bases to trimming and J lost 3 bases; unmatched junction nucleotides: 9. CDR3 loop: CSVVDRGRGHYGYTF. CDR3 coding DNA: TGCAGCGTTGTGGACAGGGGAAGGGGGCACTATGGCTACACCTTC.

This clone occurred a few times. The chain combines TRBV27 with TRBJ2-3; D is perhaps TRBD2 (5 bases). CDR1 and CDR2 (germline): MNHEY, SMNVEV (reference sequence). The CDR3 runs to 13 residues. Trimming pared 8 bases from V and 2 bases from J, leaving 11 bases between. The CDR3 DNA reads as TGTGCCAGCTCGCACGGGGTCACAGATACGCAGTATTTT. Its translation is CASSHGVTDTQYF.

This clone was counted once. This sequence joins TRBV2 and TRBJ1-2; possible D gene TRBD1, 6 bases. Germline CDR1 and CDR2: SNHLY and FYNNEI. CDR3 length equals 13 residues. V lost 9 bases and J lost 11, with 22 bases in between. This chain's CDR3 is CASQLGGQGEYTF. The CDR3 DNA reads TGTGCCAGTCAGCTCGGGGGGCAGGGCGAGTACACCTTC.